The rows below give T cell receptor beta chains drawn from one sample of a study of cytomegalovirus exposure and HLA in healthy donors. This table comes from immunoSEQ multiplex PCR, and its TCRdb copy is limited to in-frame clones, with some not included. This sample has some 150,000 clones, with around 80% found just once. The sequencing sample was made of PBMCs. These receptors all come from a man aged 35 to 55 in good health and CMV-seronegative. The CDR3 runs from the conserved cysteine through the conserved F or W. The D gene is left open where the match is weak. Not every row has a clone size; where given, it reads once, few, many or a size class.

d_gene,abundance,v_gene,j_gene,CDR3nt,CDR3aa
TRBD2,.,TRBV19,TRBJ2-1,TGTGCCAGTAGTTGGGCTAGCGGGAACAATGAGCAGTTCTTC,CASSWASGNNEQFF
TRBD2,.,TRBV29-1,TRBJ2-6,TGCAGCGTTCCAGGACGGGAGGGCATCCCTGGGGCCAACGTCCTGACTTTC,CSVPGREGIPGANVLTF
.,.,TRBV20-1,TRBJ2-7,TGCAGTACGCAGGGAGGCTACGAGCAGTACTTC,CSTQGGYEQYF
.,.,TRBV28,TRBJ2-2,TGTGCCAGCGGCTCCCACACCGGGGAGCTGTTTTTT,CASGSHTGELFF
TRBD1,.,TRBV6-5,TRBJ1-2,TGTGCCAGCAGGACATTGGGACAGGGTGCCGGCTACACCTTC,CASRTLGQGAGYTF
.,.,TRBV10-1,TRBJ2-2,TGCGCCAGCAGTGAGCCCTGTAAGCAGGGTGCCGGGGAGCTGTTTTTT,CASSEPCKQGAGELFF
.,.,TRBV5-1,TRBJ2-6,TGCGCCAGCAGCTTTACAGGCTCTGGGGCCAACGTCCTGACTTTC,CASSFTGSGANVLTF
.,.,TRBV5-1,TRBJ1-2,TGCGCCAGCAGCTTGACTCCCTATGGCTACACCTTC,CASSLTPYGYTF
.,.,TRBV5-5,TRBJ2-7,TGTGCCAGCAGCTTGGCCAATCTGGGGGGGGCAAAGGGCGGCGAGCAGTACTTC,CASSLANLGGAKGGEQYF
TRBD2,.,TRBV7-7,TRBJ2-1,TGTGCTAGCAGCACCGGACTAGCGGGAGGAGAGCAGTTCTTC,CASSTGLAGGEQFF
.,few,TRBV27,TRBJ1-2,TGTGCCAGCAGTGGGACACATCGAGGTGGCTACACCTTC,CASSGTHRGGYTF
TRBD2,once,TRBV7-9,TRBJ2-7,TGTGCCAGCAGCCCGGCGGGACTAGCGGGAGGACCGTACTTC,CASSPAGLAGGPYF
TRBD1,once,TRBV28,TRBJ1-5,TGTGCCAGCAGTTCTACACAGGGGGCAGGCAATCAGCCCCAGCATTTT,CASSSTQGAGNQPQHF
TRBD1,few,TRBV29-1,TRBJ2-2,TGCAGCGTTGGAGCAGGACAGGGAGCCGGGGAGCTGTTTTTT,CSVGAGQGAGELFF
TRBD1,.,TRBV5-4,TRBJ2-5,TGTGCCAGCAGCGGGGGGGGGACAGGGGAGACCCAGTACTTC,CASSGGGTGETQYF
.,.,TRBV6-5,TRBJ2-7,TGTGCCAGCACCCAGAGAGCGACTTACGAGCAGTACTTC,CASTQRATYEQYF
.,.,TRBV15,TRBJ2-4,TGTGCCACCAGCAGAGCCGGGTATGGCATTCAGTACTTC,CATSRAGYGIQYF
.,.,TRBV28,TRBJ2-1,TGTGCCAGCAGCCCCCTAGGAGTCCCCCACAATGAGCAGTTCTTC,CASSPLGVPHNEQFF
.,.,TRBV6-5,TRBJ2-3,TGTGCCAGCAGTTACTCTGCCCTCGGGGATACGCAGTATTTT,CASSYSALGDTQYF
.,.,TRBV5-1,TRBJ1-1,TGCGCCAGCAGCTTGGAACAGAGGGTAAACACTGAAGCTTTCTTT,CASSLEQRVNTEAFF
TRBD1,.,TRBV5-1,TRBJ2-3,TGCGCCAGCAGCTTGGAGGGACAGGGAGTTGTAGATACGCAGTATTTT,CASSLEGQGVVDTQYF
TRBD1,few,TRBV30,TRBJ2-7,TGTGCCTGGAGTGTATCCAGACAGGGCCACGAGCAGTACTTC,CAWSVSRQGHEQYF
TRBD2,.,TRBV9,TRBJ2-4,TGTGCCAGCAGCGTAGATCCGGGACTAGCCAAAAACAGTCAGTACTTC,CASSVDPGLAKNSQYF
.,.,TRBV6-1,TRBJ2-7,TGTGCCAGCACCACCCCCTATTTACGGGTGCAGTACTTC,CASTTPYLRVQYF
.,.,TRBV6-5,TRBJ2-7,TGTGCCAGCAGGCTTAGCGAGAACACCTACGAGCAGTACTTC,CASRLSENTYEQYF
.,.,TRBV4-3,TRBJ2-1,TGCGCCAGCAGCCAAGCAGGGGTGAACAATGAGCAGTTCTTC,CASSQAGVNNEQFF
.,few,TRBV5-5,TRBJ1-5,TGTGCCAGCAGCTTAGGATGGTCGGGAAATAGCAATCAGCCCCAGCATTTT,CASSLGWSGNSNQPQHF